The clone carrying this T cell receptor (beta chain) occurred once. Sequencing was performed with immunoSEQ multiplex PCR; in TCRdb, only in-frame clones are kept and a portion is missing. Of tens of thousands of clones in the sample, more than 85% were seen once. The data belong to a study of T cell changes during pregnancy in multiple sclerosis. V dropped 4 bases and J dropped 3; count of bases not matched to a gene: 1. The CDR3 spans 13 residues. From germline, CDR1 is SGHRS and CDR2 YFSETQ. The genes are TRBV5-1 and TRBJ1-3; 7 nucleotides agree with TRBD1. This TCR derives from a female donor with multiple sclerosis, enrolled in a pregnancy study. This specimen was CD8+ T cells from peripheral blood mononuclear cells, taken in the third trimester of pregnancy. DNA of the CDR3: TGCGCCAGCAGCCAGGGGGATGGAAACACCATATATTTT. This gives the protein CASSQGDGNTIYF.